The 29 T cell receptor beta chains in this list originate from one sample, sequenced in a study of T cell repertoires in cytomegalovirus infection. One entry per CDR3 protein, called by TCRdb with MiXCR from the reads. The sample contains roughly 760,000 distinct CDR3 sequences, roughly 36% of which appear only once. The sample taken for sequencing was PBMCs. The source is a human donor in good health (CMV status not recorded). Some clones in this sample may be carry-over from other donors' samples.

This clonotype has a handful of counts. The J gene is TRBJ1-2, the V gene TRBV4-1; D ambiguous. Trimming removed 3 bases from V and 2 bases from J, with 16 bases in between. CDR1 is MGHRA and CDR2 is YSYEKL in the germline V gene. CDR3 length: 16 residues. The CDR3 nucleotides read TGCGCCAGCAGCCAGATCGCGGGCAGTTGGAACTATGGCTACACCTTC. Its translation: CASSQIAGSWNYGYTF.

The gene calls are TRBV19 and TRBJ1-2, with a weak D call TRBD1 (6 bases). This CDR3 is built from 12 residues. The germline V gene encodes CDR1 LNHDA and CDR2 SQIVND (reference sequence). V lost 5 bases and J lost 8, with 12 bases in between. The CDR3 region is CASSHRDIGYTF. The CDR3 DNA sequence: TGTGCCAGTAGTCACAGGGACATCGGCTACACCTTC.

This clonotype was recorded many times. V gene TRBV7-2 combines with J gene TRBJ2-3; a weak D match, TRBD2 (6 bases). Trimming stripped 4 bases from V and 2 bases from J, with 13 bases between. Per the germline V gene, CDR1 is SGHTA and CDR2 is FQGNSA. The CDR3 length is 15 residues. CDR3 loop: CASSYGTSDTDTQYF. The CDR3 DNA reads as TGTGCCAGCAGCTATGGGACTTCTGACACAGATACGCAGTATTTT.

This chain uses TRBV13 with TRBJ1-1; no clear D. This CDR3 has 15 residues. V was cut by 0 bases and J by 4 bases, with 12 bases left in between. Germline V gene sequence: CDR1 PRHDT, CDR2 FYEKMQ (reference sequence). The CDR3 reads CASSLGGEESTEAFF. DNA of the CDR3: TGTGCCAGCAGCTTAGGGGGCGAGGAGAGCACTGAAGCTTTCTTT.

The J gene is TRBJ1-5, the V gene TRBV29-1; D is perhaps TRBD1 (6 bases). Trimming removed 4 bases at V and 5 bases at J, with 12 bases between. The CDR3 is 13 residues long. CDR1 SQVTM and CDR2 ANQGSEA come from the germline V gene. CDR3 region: CSVAPGVDQPQHF. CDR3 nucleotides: TGCAGCGTTGCACCAGGGGTCGATCAGCCCCAGCATTTT.

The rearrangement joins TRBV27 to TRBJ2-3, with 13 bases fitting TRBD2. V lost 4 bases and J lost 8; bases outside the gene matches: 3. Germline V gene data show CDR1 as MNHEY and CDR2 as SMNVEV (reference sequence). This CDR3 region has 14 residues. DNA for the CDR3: TGTGCCAGCAGTTCTGGACTAGCGGGAGTTACGCAGTATTTT. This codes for CASSSGLAGVTQYF.

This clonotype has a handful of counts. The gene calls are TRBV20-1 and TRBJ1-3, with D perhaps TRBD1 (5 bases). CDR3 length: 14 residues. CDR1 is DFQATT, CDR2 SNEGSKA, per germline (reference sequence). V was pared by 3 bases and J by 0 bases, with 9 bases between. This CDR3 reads CSASTGGSGNTIYF. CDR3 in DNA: TGCAGTGCTAGTACAGGAGGCTCTGGAAACACCATATATTTT.

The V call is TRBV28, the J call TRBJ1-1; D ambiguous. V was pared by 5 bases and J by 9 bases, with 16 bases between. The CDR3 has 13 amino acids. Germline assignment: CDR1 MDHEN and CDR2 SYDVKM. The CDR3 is CASSPPGRDQAFF. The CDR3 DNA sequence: TGTGCCAGCAGTCCCCCCGGGAGGGATCAAGCTTTCTTT.

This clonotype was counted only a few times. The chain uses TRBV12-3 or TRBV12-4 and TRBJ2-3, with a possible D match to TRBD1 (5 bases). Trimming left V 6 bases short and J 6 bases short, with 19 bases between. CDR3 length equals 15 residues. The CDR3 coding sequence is TGTGCCAGCAGCCCTAGGGGAACTGGTCCCGATACGCAGTATTTT. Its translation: CASSPRGTGPDTQYF.

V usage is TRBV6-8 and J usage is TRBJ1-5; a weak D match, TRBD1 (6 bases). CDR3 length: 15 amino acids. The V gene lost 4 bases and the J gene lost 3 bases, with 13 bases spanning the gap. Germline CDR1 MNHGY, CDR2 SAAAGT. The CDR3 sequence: CASSSSDRNNQPQHF. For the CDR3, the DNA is TGTGCCAGCAGTTCCTCGGACAGAAACAATCAGCCCCAGCATTTT.

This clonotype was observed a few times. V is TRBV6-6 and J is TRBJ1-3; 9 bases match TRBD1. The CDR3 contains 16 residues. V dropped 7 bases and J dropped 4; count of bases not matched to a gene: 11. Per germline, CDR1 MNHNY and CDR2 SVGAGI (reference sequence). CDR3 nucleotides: TGTGCCAGCACCTTAACCCGGGACAGGGTGGGAAACACCATATATTTT. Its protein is CASTLTRDRVGNTIYF.

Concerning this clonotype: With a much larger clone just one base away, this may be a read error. The CDR3 DNA reads TGTGACAGCAGCTTATTCCCGGACACAAGAGATACGCAGTATTTT. Amino acid sequence: CDSSLFPDTRDTQYF. The chain carries TRBV11-2 and TRBJ2-3; D is perhaps TRBD1 (5 bases). CDR1 is SGHAT and CDR2 is FQNNGV in the germline V gene. The CDR3 contains 15 residues.

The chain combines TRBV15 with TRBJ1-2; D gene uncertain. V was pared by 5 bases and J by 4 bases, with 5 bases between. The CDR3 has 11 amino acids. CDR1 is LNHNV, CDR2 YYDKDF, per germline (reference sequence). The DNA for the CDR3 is TGTGCCACCAGCCCTGGCTATGGCTACACCTTC. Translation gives CATSPGYGYTF.

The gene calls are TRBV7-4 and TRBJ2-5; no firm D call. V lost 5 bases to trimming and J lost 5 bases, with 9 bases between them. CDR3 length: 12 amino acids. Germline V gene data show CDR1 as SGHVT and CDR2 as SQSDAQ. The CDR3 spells CASSPHRETQYF. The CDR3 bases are TGTGCCAGCAGCCCACATAGGGAGACCCAGTACTTC.

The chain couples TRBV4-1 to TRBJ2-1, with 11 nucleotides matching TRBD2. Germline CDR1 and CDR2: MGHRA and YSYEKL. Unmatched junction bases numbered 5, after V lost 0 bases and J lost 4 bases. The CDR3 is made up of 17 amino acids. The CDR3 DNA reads TGCGCCAGCAGCCAAGACATAGCGGGGGGGGTATACAATGAGCAGTTCTTC. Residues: CASSQDIAGGVYNEQFF.

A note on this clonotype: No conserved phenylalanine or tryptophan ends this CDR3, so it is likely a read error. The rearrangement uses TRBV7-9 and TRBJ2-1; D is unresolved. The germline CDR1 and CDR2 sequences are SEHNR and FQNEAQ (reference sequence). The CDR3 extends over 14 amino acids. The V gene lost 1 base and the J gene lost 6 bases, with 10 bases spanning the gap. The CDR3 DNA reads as TGTGCCAGCAGCTTAGAGGCCGCCCCCAATGAGCAGTTCTCC. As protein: CASSLEAAPNEQFS.

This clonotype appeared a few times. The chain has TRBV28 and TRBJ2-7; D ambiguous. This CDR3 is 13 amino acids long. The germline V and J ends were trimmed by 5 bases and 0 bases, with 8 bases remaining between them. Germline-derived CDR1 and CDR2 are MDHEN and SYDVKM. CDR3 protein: CASSTFLSYEQYF. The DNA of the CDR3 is TGTGCCAGCAGTACCTTTCTCTCCTACGAGCAGTACTTC.

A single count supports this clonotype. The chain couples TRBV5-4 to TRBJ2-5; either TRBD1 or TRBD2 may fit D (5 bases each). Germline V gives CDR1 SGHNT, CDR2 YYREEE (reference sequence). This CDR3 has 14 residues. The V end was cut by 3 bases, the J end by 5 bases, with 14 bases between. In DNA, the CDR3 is TGTGCCAGCAGCTGGGACGGCGAAGAGGAGACCCAGTACTTC. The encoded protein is CASSWDGEEETQYF.

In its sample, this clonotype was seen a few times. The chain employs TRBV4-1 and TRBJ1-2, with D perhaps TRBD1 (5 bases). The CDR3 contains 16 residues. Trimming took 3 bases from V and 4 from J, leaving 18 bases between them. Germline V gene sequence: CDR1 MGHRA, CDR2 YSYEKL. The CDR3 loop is CASSHSEVDNFYGYTF. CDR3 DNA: TGCGCCAGCAGCCACAGTGAAGTGGACAATTTCTATGGCTACACCTTC.

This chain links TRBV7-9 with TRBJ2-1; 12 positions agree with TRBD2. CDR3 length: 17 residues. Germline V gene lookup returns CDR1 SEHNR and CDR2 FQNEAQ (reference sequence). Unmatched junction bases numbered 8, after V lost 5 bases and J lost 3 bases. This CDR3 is CASSPGLAGKSYNEQFF. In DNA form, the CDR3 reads TGTGCCAGCAGCCCGGGACTAGCGGGCAAGAGCTACAATGAGCAGTTCTTC. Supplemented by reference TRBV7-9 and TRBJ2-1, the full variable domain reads DTGVSQNPRHKITKRGQNVTFRCDPISEHNRLYWYRQTLGQGPEFLTYFQNEAQLEKSRLLSDRFSAERPKGSFSTLEIQRTEQGDSAMYLCASSPGLAGKSYNEQFFGPGTRLTVL.

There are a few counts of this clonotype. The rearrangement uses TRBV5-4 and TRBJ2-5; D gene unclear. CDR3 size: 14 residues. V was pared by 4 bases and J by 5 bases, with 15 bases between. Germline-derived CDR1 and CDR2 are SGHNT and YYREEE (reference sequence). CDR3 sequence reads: CASSPIGIEETQYF. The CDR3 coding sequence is TGTGCCAGCAGCCCCATCGGAATTGAGGAGACCCAGTACTTC.

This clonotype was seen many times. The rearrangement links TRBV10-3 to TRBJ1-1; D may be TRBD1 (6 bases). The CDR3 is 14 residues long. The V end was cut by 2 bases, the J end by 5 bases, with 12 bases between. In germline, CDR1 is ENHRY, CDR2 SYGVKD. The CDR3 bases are TGTGCCATCAGTGAGACAGGGCCGGAGACTGAAGCTTTCTTT. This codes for CAISETGPETEAFF.

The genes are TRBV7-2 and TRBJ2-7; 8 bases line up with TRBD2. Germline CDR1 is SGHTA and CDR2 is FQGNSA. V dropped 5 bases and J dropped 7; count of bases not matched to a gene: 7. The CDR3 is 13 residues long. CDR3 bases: TGTGCCAGCAGCCTACCGGGGGGGAAGGAGCAGTACTTC. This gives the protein CASSLPGGKEQYF.

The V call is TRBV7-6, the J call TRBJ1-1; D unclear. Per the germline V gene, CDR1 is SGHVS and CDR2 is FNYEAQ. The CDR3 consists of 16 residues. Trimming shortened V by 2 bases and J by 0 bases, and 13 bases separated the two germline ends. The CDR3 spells CASSLRPGGVNTEAFF. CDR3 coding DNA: TGTGCCAGCAGCTTAAGGCCCGGTGGGGTGAACACTGAAGCTTTCTTT. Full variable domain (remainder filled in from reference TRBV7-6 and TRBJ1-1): GAGVSQSPRYKVTKRGQDVALRCDPISGHVSLYWYRQALGQGPEFLTYFNYEAQQDKSGLPNDRFSAERPEGSISTLTIQRTEQRDSAMYRCASSLRPGGVNTEAFFGQGTRLTVV.

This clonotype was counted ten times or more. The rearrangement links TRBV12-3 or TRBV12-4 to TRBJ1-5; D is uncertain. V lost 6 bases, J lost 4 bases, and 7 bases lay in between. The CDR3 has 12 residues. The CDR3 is CASRLENQPQHF. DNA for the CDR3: TGTGCCAGCAGGCTCGAAAATCAGCCCCAGCATTTT.

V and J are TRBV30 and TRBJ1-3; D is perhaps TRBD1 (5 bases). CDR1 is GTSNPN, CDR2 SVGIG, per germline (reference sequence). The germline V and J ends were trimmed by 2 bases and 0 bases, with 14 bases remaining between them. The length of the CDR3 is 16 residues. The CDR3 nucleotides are TGTGCCTGGAGTAAAAAGGGACGGAGCTCTGGAAACACCATATATTTT. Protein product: CAWSKKGRSSGNTIYF.

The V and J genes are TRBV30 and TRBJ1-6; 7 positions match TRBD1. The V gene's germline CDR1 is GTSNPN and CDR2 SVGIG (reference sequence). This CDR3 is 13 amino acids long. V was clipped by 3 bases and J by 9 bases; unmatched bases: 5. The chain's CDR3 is CAWRQGSGSPLHF. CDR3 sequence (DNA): TGTGCCTGGAGACAGGGGAGTGGTTCACCCCTCCACTTT. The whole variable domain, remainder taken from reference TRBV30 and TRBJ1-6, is SQTIHQWPATLVQPVGSPLSLECTVEGTSNPNLYWYRQAAGRGLQLLFYSVGIGQISSEVPQNLSASRPQDRQFILSSKKLLLSDSGFYLCAWRQGSGSPLHFGNGTRLTVT.

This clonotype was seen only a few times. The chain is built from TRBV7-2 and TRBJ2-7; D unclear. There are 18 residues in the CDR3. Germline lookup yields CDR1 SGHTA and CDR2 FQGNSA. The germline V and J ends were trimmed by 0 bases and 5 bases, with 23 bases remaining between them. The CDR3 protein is CASSLASISGFSQHEQYF. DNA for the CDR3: TGTGCCAGCAGCTTAGCGTCCATTTCGGGTTTTAGCCAACACGAGCAGTACTTC.

The CDR3 reads CASRDGQVGQPQHF. The CDR3 DNA follows: TGTGCCAGCAGGGATGGACAGGTCGGCCAGCCCCAGCATTTT. The chain combines TRBV6-8 with TRBJ1-5, with TRBD1 matching over 7 bases. The junction had 9 bases not matched to a gene; V was cut back by 6 bases and J by 7 bases. The germline CDR1 and CDR2 sequences are MNHGY and SAAAGT. There are 14 residues in the CDR3.